This paragraph covers one T cell receptor (beta chain) sequence. The sample originates from a study of blood T cell repertoires in COVID-19. Study-level background: Collection of acute and convalescent COVID-19 samples took place in the United States, Italy and Spain.

V lost 3 bases and J lost 1; bases outside the gene matches: 6. This CDR3 region has 16 residues. Germline CDR1 and CDR2: SGHRS and YFSETQ. Profiled with immunoSEQ multiplex PCR; TCRdb holds only in-frame clones, not every one. The sample contains over 200,000 clones, 75% to 90% of which appear only once. This rearrangement joins TRBV5-1 to TRBJ2-2; 7 bases align to TRBD2. Material for sequencing was peripheral blood. This receptor was obtained from a human donor in a cohort sampled during active COVID-19. The CDR3 coding sequence is TGCGCCAGCAGCTCCGGGGGAGGGCGGAACACCGGGGAGCTGTTTTTT. Protein: CASSSGGGRNTGELFF.